This T cell receptor beta chain emerged from a study of blood T cells in healthy people across ages. In germline, CDR1 is MNHNY, CDR2 SVGAGI (reference sequence). The V and J ends lost 2 bases and 5 bases, in that order; junction bases with no gene match: 2. The CDR3 loop spans 15 amino acids. A sample-barcoded 5' primer and a J-beta primer mix were used in a second PCR of roughly 7 to 12 cycles. From the 5' RACE reads, TCRdb called clonotypes with MiXCR, one entry per CDR3 protein. The sample includes around 1.5 million distinct CDR3 sequences, roughly 32% seen only once; the top ten take about 11%.

The clonotype was recovered from a woman aged 25 to 39 in good health. Material: blood. This rearrangement joins TRBV6-6 to TRBJ1-6, with TRBD1 matching over 8 bases. The CDR3 protein is CASSYGTGNNSPLHF. CDR3 DNA: TGTGCCAGCAGTTACGGGACAGGAAATAATTCACCCCTCCACTTT.